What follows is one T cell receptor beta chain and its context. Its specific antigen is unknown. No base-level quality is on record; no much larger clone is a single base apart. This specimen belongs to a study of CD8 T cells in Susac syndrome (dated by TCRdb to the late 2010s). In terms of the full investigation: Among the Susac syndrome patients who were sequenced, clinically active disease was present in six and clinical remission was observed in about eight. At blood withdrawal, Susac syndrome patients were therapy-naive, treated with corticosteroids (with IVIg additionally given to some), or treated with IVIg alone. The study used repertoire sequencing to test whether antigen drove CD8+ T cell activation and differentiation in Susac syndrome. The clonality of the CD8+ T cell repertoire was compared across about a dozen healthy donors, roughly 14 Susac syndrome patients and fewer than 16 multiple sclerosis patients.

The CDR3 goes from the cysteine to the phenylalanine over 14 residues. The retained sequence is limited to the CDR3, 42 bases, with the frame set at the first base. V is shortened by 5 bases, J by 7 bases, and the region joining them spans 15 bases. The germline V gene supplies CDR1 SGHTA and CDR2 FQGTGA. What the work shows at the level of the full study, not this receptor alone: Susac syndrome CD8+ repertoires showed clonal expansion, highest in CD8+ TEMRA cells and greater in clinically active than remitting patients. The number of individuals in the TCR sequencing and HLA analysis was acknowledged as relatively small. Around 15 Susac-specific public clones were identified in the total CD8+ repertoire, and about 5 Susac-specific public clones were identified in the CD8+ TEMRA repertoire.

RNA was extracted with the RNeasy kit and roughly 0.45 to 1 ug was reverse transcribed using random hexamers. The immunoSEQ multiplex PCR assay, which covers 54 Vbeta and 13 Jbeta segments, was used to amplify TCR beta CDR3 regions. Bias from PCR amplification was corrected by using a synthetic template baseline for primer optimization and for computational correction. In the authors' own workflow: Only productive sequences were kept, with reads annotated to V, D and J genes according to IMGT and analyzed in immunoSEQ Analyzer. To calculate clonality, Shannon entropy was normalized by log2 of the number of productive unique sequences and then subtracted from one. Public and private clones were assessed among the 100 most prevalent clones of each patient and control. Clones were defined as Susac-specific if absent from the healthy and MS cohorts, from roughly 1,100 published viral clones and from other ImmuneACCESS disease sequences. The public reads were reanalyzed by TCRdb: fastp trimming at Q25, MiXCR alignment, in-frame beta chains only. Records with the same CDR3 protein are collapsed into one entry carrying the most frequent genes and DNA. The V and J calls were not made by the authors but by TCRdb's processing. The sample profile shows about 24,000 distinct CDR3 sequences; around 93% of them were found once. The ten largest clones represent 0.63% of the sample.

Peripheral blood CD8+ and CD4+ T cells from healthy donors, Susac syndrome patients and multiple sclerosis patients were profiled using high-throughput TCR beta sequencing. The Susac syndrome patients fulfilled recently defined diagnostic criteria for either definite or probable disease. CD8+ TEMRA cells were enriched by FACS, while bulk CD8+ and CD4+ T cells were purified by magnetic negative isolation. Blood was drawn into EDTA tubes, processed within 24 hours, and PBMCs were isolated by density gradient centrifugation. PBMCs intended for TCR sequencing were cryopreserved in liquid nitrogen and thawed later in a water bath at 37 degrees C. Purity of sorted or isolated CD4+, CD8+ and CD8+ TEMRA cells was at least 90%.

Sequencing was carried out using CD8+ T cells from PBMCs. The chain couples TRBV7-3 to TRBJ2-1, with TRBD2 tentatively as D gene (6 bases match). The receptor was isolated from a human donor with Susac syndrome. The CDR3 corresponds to CASSPGTRGNEQFF. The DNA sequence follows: TGTGCCAGCAGCCCCGGGACCCGGGGGAATGAGCAGTTCTTC.